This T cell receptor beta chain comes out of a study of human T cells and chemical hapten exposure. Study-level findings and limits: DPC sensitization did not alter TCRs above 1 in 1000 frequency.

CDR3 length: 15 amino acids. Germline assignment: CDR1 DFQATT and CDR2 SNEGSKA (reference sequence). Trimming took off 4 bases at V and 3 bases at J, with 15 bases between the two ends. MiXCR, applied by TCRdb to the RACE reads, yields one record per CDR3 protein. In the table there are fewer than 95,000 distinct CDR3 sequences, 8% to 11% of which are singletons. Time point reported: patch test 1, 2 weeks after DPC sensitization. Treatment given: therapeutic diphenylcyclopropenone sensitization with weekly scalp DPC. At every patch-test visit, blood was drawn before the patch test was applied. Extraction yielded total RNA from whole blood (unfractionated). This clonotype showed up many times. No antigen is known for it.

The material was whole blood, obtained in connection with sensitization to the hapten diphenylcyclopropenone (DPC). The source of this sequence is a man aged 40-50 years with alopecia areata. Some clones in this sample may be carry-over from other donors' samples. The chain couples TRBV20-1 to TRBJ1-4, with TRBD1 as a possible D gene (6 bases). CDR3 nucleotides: TGCAGTGCTAAAAACCGGGGGGCCTCTAATGAAAAACTGTTTTTT. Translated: CSAKNRGASNEKLFF.